This TCR beta chain emerged from a study of a mutant IDH1 vaccine in newly diagnosed glioma. Time point given: week 11, during vaccination. The vaccine gave 300 ug of a 20-mer mutant IDH1 peptide subcutaneously per dose. This clone was recorded a few times. The target antigen is unknown. Sequencing used immunoSEQ multiplex PCR; TCRdb keeps in-frame clones, though not all of them. This sample has some 54,000 clones, with 91% found just once. Source: PBMCs, taken from a glioma patient whose treatment included an IDH1 peptide vaccine. The TCR originated in a man in his fifties with glioma.

CDR3 amino acids: CASSEKPDQPQHF. In DNA form, the CDR3 reads TGTGCCAGCAGTGAAAAGCCCGATCAGCCCCAGCATTTT. This rearrangement joins TRBV6-1 to TRBJ1-5; D remains unclear. Germline loops: CDR1 MNHNS, CDR2 SASEGT. The length of the CDR3 is 13 residues. Trimming stripped 2 bases from V and 5 bases from J, with 7 bases between.